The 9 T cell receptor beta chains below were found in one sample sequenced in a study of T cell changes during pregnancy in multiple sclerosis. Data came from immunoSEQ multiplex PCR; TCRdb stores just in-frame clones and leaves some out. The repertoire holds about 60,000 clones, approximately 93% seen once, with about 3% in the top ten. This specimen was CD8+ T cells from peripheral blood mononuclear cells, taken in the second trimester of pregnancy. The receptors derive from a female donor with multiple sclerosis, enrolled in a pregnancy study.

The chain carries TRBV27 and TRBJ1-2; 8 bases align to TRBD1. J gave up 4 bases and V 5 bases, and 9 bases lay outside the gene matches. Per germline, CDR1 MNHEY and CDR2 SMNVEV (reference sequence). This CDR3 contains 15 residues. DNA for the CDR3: TGTGCCAGCAGTCACCTCGCGGACAGGGTCTATGGCTACACCTTC. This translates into CASSHLADRVYGYTF.

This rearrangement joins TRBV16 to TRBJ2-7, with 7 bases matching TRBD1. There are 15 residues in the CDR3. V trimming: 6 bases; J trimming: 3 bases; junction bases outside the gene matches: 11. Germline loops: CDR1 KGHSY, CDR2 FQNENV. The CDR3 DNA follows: TGTGCCAGCAGTCGCCACCGGGACAGAGACTACGAGCAGTACTTC. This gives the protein CASSRHRDRDYEQYF. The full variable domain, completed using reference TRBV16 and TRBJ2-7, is GEEVAQTPKHLVRGEGQKAKLYCAPIKGHSYVFWYQQVLKNEFKFLISFQNENVFDETGMPKERFSAKCLPNSPCSLEIQATKLEDSAVYFCASSRHRDRDYEQYFGPGTRLTVT.

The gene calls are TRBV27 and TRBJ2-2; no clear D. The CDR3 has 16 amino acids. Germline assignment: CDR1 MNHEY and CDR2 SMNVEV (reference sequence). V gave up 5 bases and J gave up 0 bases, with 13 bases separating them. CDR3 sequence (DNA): TGTGCCAGCAGTCCCCGCCCCCGGTCGAACACCGGGGAGCTGTTTTTT. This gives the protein CASSPRPRSNTGELFF.

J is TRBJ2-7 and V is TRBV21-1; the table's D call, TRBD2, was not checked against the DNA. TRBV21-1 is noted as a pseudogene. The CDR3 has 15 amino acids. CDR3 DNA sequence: TGTGCCAGCGTGGGACTAGCGCCGAGCTCCTACGAGCAGTACTTC. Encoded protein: CASVGLAPSSYEQYF.

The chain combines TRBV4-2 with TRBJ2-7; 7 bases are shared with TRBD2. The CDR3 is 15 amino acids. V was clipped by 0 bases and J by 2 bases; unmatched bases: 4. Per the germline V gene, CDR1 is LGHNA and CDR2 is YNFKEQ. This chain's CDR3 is CASSQDREVTYEQYF. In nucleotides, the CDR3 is TGTGCCAGCAGCCAAGATCGGGAGGTAACCTACGAGCAGTACTTC.

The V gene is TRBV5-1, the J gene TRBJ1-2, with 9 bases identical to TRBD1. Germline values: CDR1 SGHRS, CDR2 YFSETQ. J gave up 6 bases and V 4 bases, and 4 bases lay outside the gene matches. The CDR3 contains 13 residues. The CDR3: CASSRTGGDGYTF. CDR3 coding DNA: TGCGCCAGCAGCCGCACAGGGGGCGATGGCTACACCTTC.

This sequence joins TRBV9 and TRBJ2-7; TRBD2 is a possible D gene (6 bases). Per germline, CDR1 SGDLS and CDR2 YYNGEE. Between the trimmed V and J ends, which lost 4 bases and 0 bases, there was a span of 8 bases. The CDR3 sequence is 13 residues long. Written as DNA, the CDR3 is TGTGCCAGCAGCCCGGGACTCTCCTACGAGCAGTACTTC. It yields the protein CASSPGLSYEQYF.

Written as DNA, the CDR3 is TGTGCCAGCAGCTCGGTCCGGGAGAAGGAGTTCTTC. Its protein is CASSSVREKEFF. The chain links TRBV5-4 to TRBJ2-1; perhaps TRBD2 as D (6 bases). CDR3 size: 12 residues. Trimming cost V 3 bases and J 14 bases, with 15 bases left between them. Germline lookup yields CDR1 SGHNT and CDR2 YYREEE (reference sequence). The whole variable domain, remainder taken from reference TRBV5-4 and TRBJ2-1, is ETGVTQSPTHLIKTRGQQVTLRCSSQSGHNTVSWYQQALGQGPQFIFQYYREEENGRGNFPPRFSGLQFPNYSSELNVNALELDDSALYLCASSSVREKEFFGPGTRLTVL.

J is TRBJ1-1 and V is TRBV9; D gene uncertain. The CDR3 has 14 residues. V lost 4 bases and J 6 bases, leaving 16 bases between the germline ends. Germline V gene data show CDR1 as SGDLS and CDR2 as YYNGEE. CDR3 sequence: CASSPRSAKAEAFF. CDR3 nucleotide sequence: TGTGCCAGCAGCCCCCGTAGCGCAAAAGCTGAAGCTTTCTTT.